The entry below describes one TCR beta chain. Antigen unknown. The data are from a study of T cells in narcolepsy. About the study: Healthy controls were enrolled alongside patients with narcolepsy type 1 or type 2.

The protocol was immunoSEQ multiplex PCR, while the TCRdb copy is restricted to in-frame clones and leaves out a portion. There are around 26,000 clones in the sample; 84% occur only once, and approximately 1.3% lies in the top ten. Between the trimmed V and J ends, which lost 1 base and 3 bases, there was a span of 12 bases. Per the germline V gene, CDR1 is SGHAT and CDR2 is FQNNGV. This CDR3 has 15 residues. Overall study results and limits: Reportedly, autoreactive clonotypes were serially detected in patients' blood but not controls'. Autoreactive HCRT-specific and TRIB2-specific clonotypes were marked in same-patient CSF-versus-blood CD4+ comparisons. In some patient and control memory CD4+ samples, autoreactive clones were absent.

The specimen sequenced was CD45RA- memory CD4+ T cells from PBMCs. The chain employs TRBV11-2 and TRBJ2-5, with D maybe TRBD2 (6 bases). The origin of this receptor is a human donor with narcolepsy. The CDR3 DNA follows: TGTGCCAGCAGCTTAGTAGGGACGGGGGAAGAGACCCAGTACTTC. It translates to CASSLVGTGEETQYF.